Listed below are T cell receptor beta chains from one sample, sequenced in a study of identical twins. TCRdb itself ran the 5' RACE reads through MiXCR, one entry per CDR3 protein. The table records about 520,000 distinct CDR3 sequences, 22% of them present only once. The same data also contributed to another study, on T cells expressing NK-cell markers.

Material: CD4+ T cells sorted from blood. The receptors derive from a woman between 18 and 30 years old in good health. Both conserved end residues are part of each CDR3. The order of the fields is J gene, V gene, clone size, D gene, CDR3 protein, CDR3 DNA. The D gene is left open where the match is weak. Some rows have no size entry. The others give once, few or many, or a class for an expanded clone.

>TRBJ2-3|TRBV24-1|-|TRBD1
CATRGTGEDTQYF
TGTGCCACCAGGGGGACAGGGGAAGATACGCAGTATTTT
>TRBJ2-7|TRBV4-3|-|TRBD1
CASSQSGQGYNEQYF
TGCGCCAGCAGCCAATCGGGACAGGGGTACAACGAGCAGTACTTC
>TRBJ2-2|TRBV4-2|-|-
CASSQDRLATGELFF
TGTGCCAGCAGCCAAGATCGGCTAGCCACCGGGGAGCTGTTTTTT
>TRBJ1-1|TRBV12-3/TRBV12-4|few|-
CASNKPQPGSTEAFF
TGTGCCAGCAATAAACCACAGCCGGGCAGCACTGAAGCTTTCTTT
>TRBJ2-1|TRBV27|few|-
CASRRDGWQFF
TGTGCCAGCAGAAGGGACGGGTGGCAGTTCTTC
>TRBJ1-5|TRBV20-1|-|-
CSATVGHREYQPQHF
TGCAGTGCTACGGTGGGACATCGGGAATATCAGCCCCAGCATTTT
>TRBJ2-2|TRBV7-9|-|-
CASSYHNTGELFF
TGTGCCAGCAGCTATCACAACACCGGGGAGCTGTTTTTT
>TRBJ2-7|TRBV6-1|-|-
CASGRTGLQAEQYF
TGTGCCAGCGGACGGACGGGACTGCAGGCCGAGCAGTACTTC
>TRBJ2-7|TRBV12-3/TRBV12-4|-|-
CASTTRPSRDEQYF
TGTGCCAGCACCACTCGCCCCTCTCGGGACGAGCAGTACTTC
>TRBJ2-5|TRBV20-1|-|TRBD2
CSARGLAIETQYF
TGCAGTGCTAGAGGACTAGCGATAGAGACCCAGTACTTC
>TRBJ2-7|TRBV12-3/TRBV12-4|many|TRBD1
CAVAETGGYEQYF
TGTGCCGTTGCCGAGACAGGGGGCTACGAGCAGTACTTC
>TRBJ2-7|TRBV20-1|-|-
CSARVPQGIHEQYF
TGCAGTGCTAGAGTGCCACAGGGAATCCACGAGCAGTACTTC
>TRBJ1-1|TRBV20-1|-|-
CSASLGPMNTEAFF
TGCAGTGCTAGCCTGGGACCGATGAACACTGAAGCTTTCTTT
>TRBJ1-2|TRBV6-1|few|TRBD1
CASRFPGQGWLYGYTF
TGTGCCAGCAGGTTCCCGGGACAGGGTTGGCTTTATGGCTACACCTTC
>TRBJ1-1|TRBV5-1|-|-
CASSLGERDTEAFF
TGCGCCAGCAGCTTGGGGGAACGAGACACTGAAGCTTTCTTT
>TRBJ2-5|TRBV20-1|few|-
CSARAGFQETQYF
TGCAGTGCTAGAGCGGGATTTCAAGAGACCCAGTACTTC
>TRBJ2-1|TRBV4-3|-|-
CASSQEGGLMDEQFF
TGCGCCAGCAGCCAAGAGGGGGGGCTAATGGATGAGCAGTTCTTC
>TRBJ2-7|TRBV20-1|few|TRBD2
CSARGVLASEQYF
TGCAGTGCTAGGGGAGTACTAGCGAGCGAGCAGTACTTC
>TRBJ1-2|TRBV25-1|-|-
CASSEQGFIDGYTF
TGTGCCAGCAGTGAACAGGGTTTTATCGATGGCTACACCTTC
>TRBJ2-7|TRBV30|many|-
CAWSNLYEQYF
TGTGCCTGGTCGAACCTCTACGAGCAGTACTTC
>TRBJ1-1|TRBV20-1|-|-
CSARKTANTEAFF
TGCAGTGCTAGGAAAACAGCTAACACTGAAGCTTTCTTT
>TRBJ1-1|TRBV9|few|-
CASSVAHNTEAFF
TGTGCCAGCAGCGTAGCCCACAACACTGAAGCTTTCTTT
>TRBJ2-2|TRBV20-1|-|-
CSARVWAGELFF
TGCAGTGCTAGAGTTTGGGCCGGGGAGCTGTTTTTT
>TRBJ2-2|TRBV7-7|-|TRBD2
CASSLGPTSGYFGELFF
TGTGCCAGCAGCTTAGGTCCAACTAGCGGGTATTTCGGGGAGCTGTTTTTT
>TRBJ2-1|TRBV29-1|-|-
CSVAEGLAYESEQFF
TGCAGCGTGGCCGAAGGGCTAGCCTACGAGAGTGAGCAGTTCTTC
>TRBJ2-2|TRBV7-9|-|TRBD1
CASSSGQGPTGELFF
TGTGCCAGCAGCTCAGGACAGGGGCCAACCGGGGAGCTGTTTTTT
>TRBJ2-1|TRBV12-3/TRBV12-4|many|-
CASRWRTTSNEQFF
TGTGCCAGCAGGTGGCGGACTACAAGCAATGAGCAGTTCTTC
>TRBJ2-5|TRBV3-1|-|-
CASSQDMETQYF
TGTGCCAGCAGCCAAGACATGGAGACCCAGTACTTC
>TRBJ1-1|TRBV11-2|-|-
CASSLGSSTEAFF
TGTGCCAGCAGCTTAGGGAGCAGCACTGAAGCTTTCTTT
>TRBJ1-1|TRBV7-9|few|-
CASSLAGGRNTEAFF
TGTGCCAGCAGCTTAGCGGGCGGCAGGAACACTGAAGCTTTCTTT